This T cell receptor beta chain appears in the sequencing data of a study of T cells expressing NK-cell markers. Study summary: Sequencing of TCR beta repertoires drew on sorted CD3+CD56+NKG2C+, CD3+CD56+NKG2C- and CD3+CD56-NKG2C+ T cells. Overall study findings and caveats: For four donors, these clonotypes were likewise the leading ones in the CD3+CD56-NKG2C+ fraction. HCMV specificity of expanded NKG2C+ T cell clones remained unclear.

TCRdb re-called the 5' RACE reads, yielding one record per CDR3 amino acid sequence without DNA. In all, the sample yields a few hundred thousand distinct CDR3 sequences. Comment on this clonotype: The antigen is undetermined.

The CDR3 totals 15 residues. Germline V gene sequence: CDR1 SGHKS, CDR2 YYEKEE (reference sequence). This chain joins TRBV5-5 and TRBJ1-4. This TCR came from a man aged 18-75 years in good health. The sample was blood T cells: a sorted CD56 or NKG2C T cell subset, CD4+ or CD8+ T cells, or bulk PBMC T cells (not recorded which). Here the CDR3 reads CASNLGPTGNEKLFF. Full variable domain (outside the CDR3, taken from reference TRBV5-5 and TRBJ1-4): DAGVTQSPTHLIKTRGQQVTLRCSPISGHKSVSWYQQVLGQGPQFIFQYYEKEERGRGNFPDRFSARQFPNYSSELNVNALLLGDSALYLCASNLGPTGNEKLFFGSGTQLSVL.